The 30 T cell receptor beta chains given below trace back to one sample, sequenced in a study of brain T cells in children with intractable seizures. Produced via immunoSEQ multiplex PCR; TCRdb's table is partial and in-frame only. This sample has about 80,000 clones, with roughly 89% found just once. Sequencing used peripheral blood, obtained at surgery. Every receptor here comes from a girl aged 2 to 10 with Rasmussen encephalitis and intractable seizures.

This CDR3 is CASSLERLGYTEAFF. DNA for the CDR3: TGCGCCAGCAGCTTGGAAAGATTAGGGTACACTGAAGCTTTCTTT. The chain is built from TRBV5-1 and TRBJ1-1; D gene unclear. Trimming stripped 0 bases from V and 3 bases from J, with 12 bases between. Germline V gene sequence: CDR1 SGHRS, CDR2 YFSETQ. The CDR3 is made up of 15 amino acids.

V and J are TRBV20-1 and TRBJ2-1; TRBD2 might be the D (6 bases). This CDR3 spans 14 amino acids. The germline V gene has CDR1 DFQATT and CDR2 SNEGSKA (reference sequence). With 3 bases removed from V and 4 bases from J, the gap between germline ends came to 13 bases. This CDR3 is CSASRLAHYNEQFF. CDR3 nucleotides: TGCAGTGCTAGTCGCCTAGCGCATTACAATGAGCAGTTCTTC.

The chain joins TRBV7-3 to TRBJ1-5; no clear D. The CDR3 runs 13 residues. Trimming removed 0 bases from V and 7 bases from J, with 7 bases in between. Germline values: CDR1 SGHTA, CDR2 FQGTGA. CDR3 DNA sequence: TGTGCCAGCAGCTTAACCGCGACACAGCCCCAGCATTTT. Protein: CASSLTATQPQHF.

The chain has TRBV10-3 and TRBJ2-1; 11 bases map to TRBD1. The J segment lost 7 bases and the V segment lost 4 bases, leaving 12 bases of the junction unmatched. Germline V gives CDR1 ENHRY, CDR2 SYGVKD. This CDR3 spans 17 amino acids. The CDR3 nucleotides are TGTGCCATCAGTGTTCTTAGTTGGACAGGGGGCAGGAATGAGCAGTTCTTC. Protein: CAISVLSWTGGRNEQFF.

This sequence joins TRBV24-1 and TRBJ2-1, with 8 positions matching TRBD1. Germline CDR1 and CDR2: KGHDR and SFDVKD. The CDR3 has 16 residues. V was pared by 3 bases and J by 2 bases, with 5 bases of the junction left unmatched. For the CDR3, the DNA is TGTGCCACCAGTGATCCGGGACAGGAAGCCTACAATGAGCAGTTCTTC. Its translation is CATSDPGQEAYNEQFF.

V and J are TRBV19 and TRBJ1-1; 7 bases agree with TRBD1. The CDR3 length is 15 residues. Losses at the gene ends were 5 bases for V and 4 bases for J; bases not matched to a gene: 10. Germline V lookup: CDR1 LNHDA, CDR2 SQIVND (reference sequence). The DNA for the CDR3 is TGTGCCAGTAGTGCGGGAAACAGGGGCGGCACTGAAGCTTTCTTT. Protein product: CASSAGNRGGTEAFF.

The chain employs TRBV6-5 and TRBJ2-7; the D is unclear. V was cut by 6 bases and J by 4 bases, with 13 bases left in between. The CDR3 loop spans 13 amino acids. Per the germline V gene, CDR1 is MNHEY and CDR2 is SVGAGI. The CDR3 region is CASRRIGYYEQYF. DNA of the CDR3: TGTGCCAGCAGGAGGATTGGATATTACGAGCAGTACTTC.

CDR3 DNA: TGTGCCAGCAGCTTAAATCCCTCCAACGCTCCTAATTCACCCCTCCACTTT. Encoded protein: CASSLNPSNAPNSPLHF. The V gene is TRBV7-2, the J gene TRBJ1-6; D uncertain. Trimming cost V 2 bases and J 6 bases, with 17 bases left between them. Germline V CDR1 and CDR2: SGHTA, FQGNSA. CDR3 length: 17 residues.

The chain recombines TRBV29-1 with TRBJ2-7; D assignment may be TRBD1 or TRBD2 (5 bases each). The germline V gene encodes CDR1 SQVTM and CDR2 ANQGSEA. Trimming left V 1 base short and J 0 bases short, with 22 bases between. The CDR3 has 18 residues. The CDR3 DNA reads TGCAGCGTTGAAGGACGTAGTTATGGGACCTCAAGCTCCTACGAGCAGTACTTC. This translates into CSVEGRSYGTSSSYEQYF.

This chain links TRBV28 with TRBJ2-2; D possibly corresponds to TRBD1 (6 bases). This CDR3 comprises 15 residues. V was cut by 3 bases and J by 3 bases, with 11 bases left in between. Per germline, CDR1 MDHEN and CDR2 SYDVKM. The CDR3 DNA follows: TGTGCCAGCAGTTTTGGGGGCGATGACACCGGGGAGCTGTTTTTT. Encoded protein: CASSFGGDDTGELFF.

The rearrangement joins TRBV7-3 to TRBJ2-7; D is perhaps TRBD2 (6 bases). This CDR3 is 12 amino acids long. The germline gives CDR1 SGHTA, CDR2 FQGTGA. Trimming cost V 5 bases and J 9 bases, with 14 bases left between them. This CDR3 is CASSPFGGGQYF. The CDR3 DNA is TGTGCCAGCAGCCCTTTCGGGGGAGGGCAGTACTTC.

The chain uses TRBV29-1 and TRBJ2-1; unclear D gene. V was trimmed by 6 bases and J by 3 bases, leaving 15 bases between them. CDR3 length: 14 amino acids. Germline V gene data show CDR1 as SQVTM and CDR2 as ANQGSEA. The CDR3 region has the DNA TGCAGCGTACCCTTACTCCAGGTCTACAATGAGCAGTTCTTC. This codes for CSVPLLQVYNEQFF.

Points on this clone: At one of its ends the junction is not consistent with the germline gene, which may arise from a read error. This chain's CDR3 is CASSSNNEQFF. For the CDR3, the DNA is TGTGCCAGCAGCTCCAACAATGAGCAGTTCTTC. The gene calls are TRBV4-2 and TRBJ2-1, with no clear D. CDR3 length equals 11 residues. Germline CDR1 is LGHNA and CDR2 is YNFKEQ.

The table lists this clone with a few counts. The chain carries TRBV28 and TRBJ1-3; D uncertain. Trimming took off 9 bases at V and 0 bases at J, with 9 bases between the two ends. CDR1 is MDHEN, CDR2 SYDVKM, per germline. The CDR3 consists of 13 residues. The CDR3 nucleotides read TGTGCCAGTTGTTATGGCTCTGGAAACACCATATATTTT. It translates to CASCYGSGNTIYF.

The V and J genes are TRBV10-3 and TRBJ2-3; D is uncertain. Trimming shortened V by 5 bases and J by 2 bases, and 17 bases separated the two germline ends. From germline, CDR1 is ENHRY and CDR2 SYGVKD. This CDR3 is built from 16 residues. This CDR3 reads CAISRMENGDTDTQYF. DNA of the CDR3: TGTGCCATCAGTCGAATGGAGAACGGTGACACAGATACGCAGTATTTT.

This clone was observed a few times. This chain joins TRBV27 and TRBJ1-2; a possible D gene is TRBD1 (5 bases). The germline V gene encodes CDR1 MNHEY and CDR2 SMNVEV (reference sequence). The V end lost 5 bases, the J end lost 11 bases, and 18 bases lay between the germline ends. This CDR3 is built from 13 residues. This CDR3 is CASSRQGNVRYTF. In DNA form, the CDR3 reads TGTGCCAGCAGTCGTCAGGGTAATGTGAGGTACACCTTC.

V and J are TRBV5-1 and TRBJ1-2; 10 positions match TRBD1. Germline CDR1 and CDR2: SGHRS and YFSETQ. The CDR3 has 14 residues. After removal of 6 bases from V and 6 bases from J, the junction contained 8 bases not matched to a gene. The chain's CDR3 is CASKPGQGNNGYTF. CDR3 DNA: TGCGCCAGCAAACCGGGACAGGGGAACAATGGCTACACCTTC.

The chain combines TRBV4-1 with TRBJ2-1, with 8 bases fitting TRBD2. CDR1 and CDR2 (germline): MGHRA, YSYEKL. The CDR3 loop spans 17 amino acids. V gave up 2 bases and J gave up 8 bases; unmatched junction bases: 14. CDR3 in DNA: TGCGCCAGCAGCCAACGCCCAGCGGGAGAAACTAGCGATGAGCAGTTCTTC. It specifies CASSQRPAGETSDEQFF.

V is TRBV19 and J is TRBJ2-7, with D unresolved. V was clipped by 3 bases and J by 5 bases, with 11 bases between them. CDR3 length: 13 amino acids. CDR1 is LNHDA and CDR2 is SQIVND in the germline V gene (reference sequence). This CDR3 reads CASSIGRSDEQYF. CDR3 DNA: TGTGCCAGTAGTATCGGCAGATCAGACGAGCAGTACTTC.

The V gene is TRBV6-5, the J gene TRBJ2-2, with D unresolved. CDR3 length: 11 residues. Trimming left V 8 bases short and J 4 bases short, with 5 bases between. Per germline, CDR1 MNHEY and CDR2 SVGAGI. The CDR3 sequence is CASRRTGELFF. The CDR3 DNA is TGTGCCAGCCGTCGCACCGGGGAGCTGTTTTTT.

The rearrangement joins TRBV5-1 to TRBJ2-5, with 8 bases fitting TRBD2. CDR1 and CDR2 (germline): SGHRS, YFSETQ. The junction had 8 bases not matched to a gene; V was cut back by 4 bases and J by 0 bases. The CDR3 length is 16 residues. The CDR3 region has the DNA TGCGCCAGCAGCCGTAGCGGGACAAGCTACCAAGAGACCCAGTACTTC. Its translation is CASSRSGTSYQETQYF.

The chain links TRBV6-5 to TRBJ2-3, with a possible D match to TRBD1 (6 bases). Germline CDR1 reads MNHEY; CDR2 reads SVGAGI. Trimming shortened V by 4 bases and J by 4 bases, and 12 bases separated the two germline ends. The CDR3 has 14 amino acids. This CDR3 reads CASSFGKGADTQYF. The CDR3 DNA reads TGTGCCAGCAGTTTCGGGAAGGGGGCAGATACGCAGTATTTT.

The chain uses TRBV5-1 and TRBJ1-2, with 8 bases fitting TRBD1. V was clipped by 4 bases and J by 4 bases; unmatched bases: 12. From germline, CDR1 is SGHRS and CDR2 YFSETQ. The CDR3 is made up of 16 amino acids. Written as DNA, the CDR3 is TGCGCCAGCAGCCTAGGACAGGGCAAAGTGGGCTATGGCTACACCTTC. Protein product: CASSLGQGKVGYGYTF.

J is TRBJ2-1 and V is TRBV27; 8 nucleotides agree with TRBD1. Trimming cost V 6 bases and J 3 bases; bases outside gene matches: 1. CDR1 is MNHEY, CDR2 SMNVEV, per germline (reference sequence). The CDR3 extends over 13 amino acids. CDR3 residues: CASRDRDYNEQFF. The DNA for the CDR3 is TGTGCCAGCAGGGACAGGGACTACAATGAGCAGTTCTTC.

V usage is TRBV11-2 and J usage is TRBJ2-3; D might be TRBD2 (6 bases). The V gene's germline CDR1 is SGHAT and CDR2 FQNNGV. Trimming pared 1 base from V and 1 base from J, leaving 15 bases between. The CDR3 length is 17 residues. CDR3 sequence (DNA): TGTGCCAGCAGCTTAGGTCGGGGGTTCTTTGGCACAGATACGCAGTATTTT. Encoded protein: CASSLGRGFFGTDTQYF.

The chain is built from TRBV10-1 and TRBJ1-1; D may be TRBD1 (6 bases). The CDR3 totals 14 residues. Germline loops: CDR1 WNHNN, CDR2 SYGVQD (reference sequence). Trimming stripped 0 bases from V and 2 bases from J, with 7 bases between. CDR3 bases: TGCGCCAGCAGTGAGTCAGGGGGTAACACTGAAGCTTTCTTT. This sequence encodes CASSESGGNTEAFF.

The chain recombines TRBV2 with TRBJ1-5; TRBD1 matches 8 bases. The trim removed 6 bases at V and 1 base at J, leaving 5 bases unmatched. The CDR3 is 15 amino acids. Looked up from germline, CDR1 is SNHLY and CDR2 is FYNNEI. The CDR3 reads CASSGTGMSNQPQHF. CDR3 bases: TGTGCCAGCAGCGGGACAGGTATGAGCAATCAGCCCCAGCATTTT.

The chain recombines TRBV7-2 with TRBJ2-1; D possibly corresponds to TRBD2 (5 bases). This CDR3 has 14 residues. Trimming cost V 2 bases and J 2 bases, with 7 bases left between them. Per germline, CDR1 SGHTA and CDR2 FQGNSA. The CDR3 protein is CASSLSGTYNEQFF. The DNA for the CDR3 is TGTGCCAGCAGCTTATCCGGGACCTACAATGAGCAGTTCTTC.

The CDR3 DNA follows: TGCAGTGCTAGTCCGGGGCCCTACGAGCAGTACTTC. Its protein is CSASPGPYEQYF. The chain links TRBV20-1 to TRBJ2-7; D could derive from TRBD1 or TRBD2 (5 bases each). Germline V lookup: CDR1 DFQATT, CDR2 SNEGSKA (reference sequence). The CDR3 has 12 residues. V was clipped by 3 bases and J by 2 bases, with 8 bases between them.

The chain couples TRBV11-2 to TRBJ1-3; no definite D call. The CDR3 has 14 amino acids. Germline V gene data show CDR1 as SGHAT and CDR2 as FQNNGV. Between the trimmed V and J ends, which lost 1 base and 4 bases, there was a span of 8 bases. CDR3 protein: CASSLVIRGNTIYF. The CDR3, as DNA: TGTGCCAGCAGCTTAGTTATTCGGGGAAACACCATATATTTT.